This TCR beta chain was profiled in a study of neoadjuvant anti-PD-1 for oral cavity cancer. The protocol was immunoSEQ multiplex PCR, while the TCRdb copy is restricted to in-frame clones and leaves out a portion. Of about 23,000 clones listed, 25% to 35% are singletons. Time point of the sample: after neoadjuvant nivolumab, at surgical resection. Sequencing used tumor tissue, obtained after nivolumab (anti-PD-1) treatment. This TCR was recovered from a person aged 40 to 85 with oral cavity squamous cell carcinoma.

The CDR3 region has the DNA TGCGCCAGCAGCTTAGTAGCGGGAGGAAGGGGTAATGAGCAGTTCTTC. It specifies CASSLVAGGRGNEQFF. The genes are TRBV5-1 and TRBJ2-1, with TRBD2 identical over 10 bases. V dropped 2 bases and J dropped 7; count of bases not matched to a gene: 9. CDR1 is SGHRS and CDR2 is YFSETQ in the germline V gene. The CDR3 contains 16 residues.